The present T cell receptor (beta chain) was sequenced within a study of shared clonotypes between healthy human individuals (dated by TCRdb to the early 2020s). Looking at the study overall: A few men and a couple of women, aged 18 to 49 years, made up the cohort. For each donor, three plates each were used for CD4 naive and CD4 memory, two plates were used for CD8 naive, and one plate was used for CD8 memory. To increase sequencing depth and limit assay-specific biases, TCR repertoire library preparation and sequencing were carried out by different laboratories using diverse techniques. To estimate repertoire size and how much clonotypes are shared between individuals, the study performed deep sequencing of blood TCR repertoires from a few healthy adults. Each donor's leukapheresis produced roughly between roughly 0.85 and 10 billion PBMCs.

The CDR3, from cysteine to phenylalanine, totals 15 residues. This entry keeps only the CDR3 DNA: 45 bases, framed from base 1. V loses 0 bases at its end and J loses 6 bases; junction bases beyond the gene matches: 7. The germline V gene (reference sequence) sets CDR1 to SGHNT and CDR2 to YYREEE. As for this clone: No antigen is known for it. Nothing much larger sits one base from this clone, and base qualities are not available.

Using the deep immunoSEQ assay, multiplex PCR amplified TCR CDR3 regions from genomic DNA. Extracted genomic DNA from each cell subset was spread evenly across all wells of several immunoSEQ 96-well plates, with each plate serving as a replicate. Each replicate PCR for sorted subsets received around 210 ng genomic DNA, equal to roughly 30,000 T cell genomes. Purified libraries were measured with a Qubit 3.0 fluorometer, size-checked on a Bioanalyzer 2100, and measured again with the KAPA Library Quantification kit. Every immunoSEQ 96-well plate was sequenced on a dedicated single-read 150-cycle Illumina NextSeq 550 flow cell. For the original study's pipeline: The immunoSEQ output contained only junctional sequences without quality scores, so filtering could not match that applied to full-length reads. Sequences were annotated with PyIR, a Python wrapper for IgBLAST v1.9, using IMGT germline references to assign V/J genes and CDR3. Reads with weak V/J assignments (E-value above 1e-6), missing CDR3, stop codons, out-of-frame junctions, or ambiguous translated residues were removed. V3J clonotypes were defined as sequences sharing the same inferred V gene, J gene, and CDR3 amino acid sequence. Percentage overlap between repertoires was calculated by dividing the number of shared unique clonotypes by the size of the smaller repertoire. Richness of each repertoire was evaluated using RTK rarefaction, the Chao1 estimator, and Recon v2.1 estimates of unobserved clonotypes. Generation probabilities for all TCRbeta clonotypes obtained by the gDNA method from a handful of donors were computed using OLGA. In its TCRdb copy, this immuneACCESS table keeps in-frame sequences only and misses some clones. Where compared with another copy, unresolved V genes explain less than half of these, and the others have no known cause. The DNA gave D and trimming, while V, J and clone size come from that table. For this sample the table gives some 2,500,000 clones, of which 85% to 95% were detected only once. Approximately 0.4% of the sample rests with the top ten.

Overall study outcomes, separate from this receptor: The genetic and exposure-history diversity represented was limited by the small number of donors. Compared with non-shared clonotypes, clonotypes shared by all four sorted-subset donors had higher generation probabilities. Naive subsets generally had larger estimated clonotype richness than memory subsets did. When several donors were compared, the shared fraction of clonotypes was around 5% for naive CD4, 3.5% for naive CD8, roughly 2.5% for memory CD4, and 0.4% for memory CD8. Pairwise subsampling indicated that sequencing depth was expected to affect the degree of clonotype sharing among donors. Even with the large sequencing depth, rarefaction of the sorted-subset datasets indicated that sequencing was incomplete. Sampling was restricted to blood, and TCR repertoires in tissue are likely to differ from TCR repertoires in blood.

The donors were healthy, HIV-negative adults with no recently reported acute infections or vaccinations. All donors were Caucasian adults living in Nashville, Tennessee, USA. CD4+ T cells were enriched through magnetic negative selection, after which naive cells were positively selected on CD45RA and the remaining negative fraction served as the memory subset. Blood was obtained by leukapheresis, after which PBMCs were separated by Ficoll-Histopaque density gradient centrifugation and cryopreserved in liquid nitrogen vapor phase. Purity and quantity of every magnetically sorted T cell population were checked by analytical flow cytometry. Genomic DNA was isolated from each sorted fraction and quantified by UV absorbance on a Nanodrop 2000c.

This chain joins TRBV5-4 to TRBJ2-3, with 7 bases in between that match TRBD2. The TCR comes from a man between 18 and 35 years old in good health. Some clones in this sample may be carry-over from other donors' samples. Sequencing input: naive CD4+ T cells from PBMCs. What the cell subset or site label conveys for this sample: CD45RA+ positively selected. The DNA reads TGTGCCAGCAGCTTGGACCTAGCGGCTTCGGATACGCAGTATTTT. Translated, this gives CASSLDLAASDTQYF.